The clone carrying this TCR beta chain was picked up one time. TCRdb keeps only in-frame clones here, not all; method: immunoSEQ multiplex PCR. The sample has roughly 35,000 clones; 80% are singletons. The CDR3 is made up of 13 amino acids. Germline assignment: CDR1 MNHNY and CDR2 SVGAGI (reference sequence). Trimming removed 6 bases at V and 4 bases at J, with 10 bases between. The data were obtained in a study of T cells in narcolepsy. The sample was memory (CD45RA-) CD4+ T cells from blood. The chain carries TRBV6-6 and TRBJ1-5, with a weak D call TRBD1 (5 bases). The TCR was taken from a human donor in good health. For the CDR3, the DNA is TGTGCCAGCAGGCGGGACGTAAATCAGCCCCAGCATTTT. It yields the protein CASRRDVNQPQHF.